The sequence of this TCR beta chain was determined in a study of blood T cell repertoires in COVID-19. Whole-study context: PBMCs, B-cell-depleted T cells, or T cells provided the cDNA or gDNA that made up the material.

This CDR3 spans 14 amino acids. Germline values: CDR1 MGHRA, CDR2 YSYEKL. Germline trimming cut 4 bases from V and 4 bases from J; bases unmatched to any gene: 6. Per the original methods: Cell counts per sample came from amplifying reference gene primers. Libraries were prepared by immunoSEQ multiplex PCR; TCRdb keeps only in-frame clonotypes and omits some of them. V and J calls and clone size come straight from that table; D and trimming were deduced from the DNA. The sample yields some 350,000 clones, 90% seen once. V is TRBV4-1 and J is TRBJ1-2; 7 nucleotides line up with TRBD1. The receptor was derived from a man younger than 30 with active or convalescent COVID-19. The specimen sequenced was peripheral blood. CDR3 DNA sequence: TGCGCCAGCAGCCCGATTGACAGGGTCTATGGCTACACCTTC. This encodes CASSPIDRVYGYTF.